The 3 T cell receptor beta chains given below trace back to one sample, sequenced in a study of OX40 agonist ivuxolimab in advanced cancers. The assay was immunoSEQ multiplex PCR, and TCRdb's table has in-frame clones only and misses some. The sample yields 65,000 to 90,000 clones, roughly four fifths seen once. Sequenced material: CD4+ or CD8+ T cells sorted from blood, taken in a trial of the OX40 agonist ivuxolimab. The receptors shown here come from an adult with an advanced solid tumor such as melanoma, head and neck, liver or kidney cancer.

This sequence joins TRBV28 and TRBJ2-2; 10 bases align to TRBD2. Unmatched junction bases numbered 6, after V lost 7 bases and J lost 13 bases. The CDR3 consists of 12 residues. Germline V gives CDR1 MDHEN, CDR2 SYDVKM. CDR3 loop: CASMASGRGLFF. The CDR3 nucleotides are TGTGCCAGCATGGCTAGCGGGAGAGGGCTGTTTTTT.

The chain couples TRBV12-5 to TRBJ2-7; D call uncertain. Per germline, CDR1 LGHNT and CDR2 FRNRAP. Trimming pared 5 bases from V and 5 bases from J, leaving 7 bases between. This CDR3 spans 11 amino acids. The CDR3 spells CASGPRNEQYF. CDR3 nucleotide sequence: TGTGCTAGTGGTCCTCGGAACGAGCAGTACTTC.

J is TRBJ2-3 and V is TRBV18; D uncertain. CDR1 and CDR2 (germline): KGHSH, LQKENI. CDR3 length: 14 amino acids. Trimming took off 2 bases at V and 2 bases at J, with 8 bases between the two ends. CDR3 in amino acids: CASSPFQATDTQYF. In nucleotides, the CDR3 is TGTGCCAGCTCACCATTCCAAGCCACAGATACGCAGTATTTT.